The present TCR beta chain was sequenced within a study of graft-versus-host responses after intestinal transplantation. Study-level information: Transplants given to recipients were multivisceral, liver-intestinal, or isolated intestinal. Among the recipients, all got anti-thymocyte globulin induction and then tacrolimus and steroids for 3 to 4 years. Broader study findings: Patients with graft-donor T cell macrochimerism had high graft-versus-host to host-versus-graft clonal ratios in allografts.

This clone turned up a few times. What it binds is unknown. The CDR3 has 13 amino acids. The V gene end was trimmed by 1 base and the J gene end by 3 bases; junction bases not matched to a gene: 0. CDR1 is SGHRS and CDR2 is YFSETQ in the germline V gene. Only in-frame clones appear in the TCRdb table, and some are missing; sequencing was by immunoSEQ multiplex PCR. Counted here are about 50,000 clones, approximately 88% occurring once; the ten biggest clones make up 0.35% to 0.55%. Material: unstimulated CD4+ T cells sorted from spleen or lymph node cells, obtained before transplant. The clonotype comes from a human donor who was the organ donor for an intestinal transplant. V and J are TRBV5-1 and TRBJ1-2; 7 nucleotides align to TRBD1. The chain's CDR3 is CASSLTGDYGYTF. DNA of the CDR3: TGCGCCAGCAGCTTGACAGGGGACTATGGCTACACCTTC.